This entry lists 5 T cell receptor beta chains sequenced from one sample in a study of CD8+CD57+ T cells in acquired aplastic anemia. TCR beta VDJ and CDR3 profiles were obtained from a genomic DNA template. A single record per CDR3 protein comes from TCRdb applying MiXCR to the reads. The sample contains fewer than 85,000 distinct CDR3 sequences, less than 85% of which appear only once. By flow cytometry, patients selected for sequencing had shown an expansion of CD8+CD57+ cells. Sequences were obtained from sorted CD4+, CD8+, or CD8+CD57+ T cells (not recorded which) from PBMCs. Every receptor here comes from a human donor with aplastic anemia.

In nucleotides, the CDR3 is TGTGCCAGCAGTGACAAACCGGACAGGGCCGAGGGGATCCTTGGCGCTTTCTTT. This codes for CASSDKPDRAEGILGAFF. The chain employs TRBV25-1 and TRBJ1-1, with TRBD1 matching 8 bases. The CDR3 consists of 18 residues. Trimming cost V 3 bases and J 11 bases; bases outside gene matches: 23. Per germline, CDR1 MGHDK and CDR2 SYGVNS.

J is TRBJ2-1 and V is TRBV24-1; the D is unclear. The CDR3 consists of 14 residues. V shed 10 bases and J shed 1 base, with 13 bases lying between them. Germline V gene data show CDR1 as KGHDR and CDR2 as SFDVKD. The CDR3 DNA reads TGTGCCACGTCTCGAGGTGGTTCCTACAATGAGCAGTTCTTC. It specifies CATSRGGSYNEQFF.

CDR3 nucleotides: TGTGCCAGCAGCTTAGCGGGTTGGGGTCGGAATGAGCAGTTCTTC. This codes for CASSLAGWGRNEQFF. V and J are TRBV7-6 and TRBJ2-1; D is ambiguous. Between the trimmed V and J ends, which lost 0 bases and 7 bases, there was a span of 13 bases. The CDR3 covers 15 residues. The germline V gene has CDR1 SGHVS and CDR2 FNYEAQ.

V usage is TRBV5-1 and J usage is TRBJ2-2; D tentatively reads TRBD1 or TRBD2 (5 bases each). Germline CDR1 and CDR2: SGHRS and YFSETQ. This CDR3 is built from 13 residues. V was shortened by 5 bases and J by 6 bases, with 11 bases between the two germline ends. For the CDR3, the DNA is TGCGCCAGCAGGCAGGGAGTACCCGGGGAGCTGTTTTTT. It specifies CASRQGVPGELFF.

This clonotype came up a few times. DNA for the CDR3: TGTGCCACCAGCCGGGTCTCTAATGAAAAACTGTTTTTT. Translation gives CATSRVSNEKLFF. V and J are TRBV24-1 and TRBJ1-4, with unresolved D. Germline values: CDR1 KGHDR, CDR2 SFDVKD. The CDR3 is 13 residues long. The ends were cut back, 7 bases at V and 3 bases at J, with 8 bases in the middle.